Listed below are T cell receptor beta chains from one sample, sequenced in a study of blood T cells in healthy people across ages. TCRdb reprocessed the 5' RACE reads via MiXCR and lists one record per CDR3 protein. The data show some 800,000 distinct CDR3 sequences, around two fifths seen once. Material: blood. The receptors were sampled from a man aged 60 to 75 in good health. CDR3s leave out the opening cysteine and the closing phenylalanine or tryptophan. The order of the fields is V gene, J gene, CDR3 protein.

V: TRBV20-1
J: TRBJ2-5
CDR3: SALGTSGNQETQY

V: TRBV29-1
J: TRBJ1-1
CDR3: SVEGQLTNTEAF

V: TRBV11-3
J: TRBJ2-3
CDR3: ASSFRGTSSTDTQY

V: TRBV24-1
J: TRBJ2-3
CDR3: ATSEWGDTQY

V: TRBV15
J: TRBJ1-2
CDR3: ATSALTGDYT

V: TRBV27
J: TRBJ2-1
CDR3: ASSFLVDNEQF

V: TRBV9
J: TRBJ1-2
CDR3: ASSPLTENYGYT

V: TRBV27
J: TRBJ1-1
CDR3: ASREGGSEAF

V: TRBV20-1
J: TRBJ2-1
CDR3: SAQTLGDEQF

V: TRBV27
J: TRBJ2-7
CDR3: ASSFRQPGDYGQY

V: TRBV4-1
J: TRBJ2-1
CDR3: ASSHTNEQF

V: TRBV7-9
J: TRBJ2-1
CDR3: ASTHGLTSYNEQF

V: TRBV15
J: TRBJ2-3
CDR3: ATSRRLAGTGTQY

V: TRBV20-1
J: TRBJ2-1
CDR3: SARANLQGRGNEQF

V: TRBV5-1
J: TRBJ2-5
CDR3: ASRGTGSEQETQY

V: TRBV10-3
J: TRBJ2-7
CDR3: AISGLDSGDYEQY

V: TRBV20-1
J: TRBJ2-5
CDR3: SAGSPRGEETQY

V: TRBV6-2/TRBV6-3
J: TRBJ2-5
CDR3: ASNRAGKETQY